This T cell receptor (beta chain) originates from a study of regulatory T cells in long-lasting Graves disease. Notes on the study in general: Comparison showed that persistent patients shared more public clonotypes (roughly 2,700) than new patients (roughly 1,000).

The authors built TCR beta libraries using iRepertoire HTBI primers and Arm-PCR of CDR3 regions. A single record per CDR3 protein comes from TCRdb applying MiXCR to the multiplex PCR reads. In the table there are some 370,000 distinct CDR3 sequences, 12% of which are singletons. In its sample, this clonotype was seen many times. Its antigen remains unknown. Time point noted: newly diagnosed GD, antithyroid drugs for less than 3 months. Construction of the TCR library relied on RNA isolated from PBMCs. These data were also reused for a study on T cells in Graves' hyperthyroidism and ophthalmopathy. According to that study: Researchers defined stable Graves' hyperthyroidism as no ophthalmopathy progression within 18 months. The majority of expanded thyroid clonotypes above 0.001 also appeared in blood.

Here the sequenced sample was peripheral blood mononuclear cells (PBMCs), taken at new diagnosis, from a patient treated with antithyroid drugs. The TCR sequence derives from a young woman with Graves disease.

CDR3 loop: CATSTGGNLNTEAFF. In DNA, the CDR3 is TGTGCCACCTCGACAGGGGGGAACTTGAACACTGAAGCTTTCTTT. The V and J genes are TRBV15 and TRBJ1-1; TRBD1 aligns across 9 bases. The CDR3 is 15 residues long. The germline gives CDR1 LNHNV, CDR2 YYDKDF (reference sequence). Trimming took 8 bases from V and 0 from J; bases not matched to a gene: 7. Full variable domain (remainder filled in from reference TRBV15 and TRBJ1-1): DAMVIQNPRYQVTQFGKPVTLSCSQTLNHNVMYWYQQKSSQAPKLLFHYYDKDFNNEADTPDNFQSRRPNTSFCFLDIRSPGLGDTAMYLCATSTGGNLNTEAFFGQGTRLTVV.